The 2 T cell receptor beta chains in this list originate from one sample, sequenced in a study of cytomegalovirus exposure and HLA in healthy donors. The PCR had 60 Vbeta and 13 Jbeta primers. Here immunoSEQ multiplex PCR was the method, and the copy in TCRdb shows in-frame clones only, minus some. In the table there are 170,000 or so clones, roughly 70% of which are singletons. The sample comprised PBMCs. These receptor sequences come from a male donor in good health and CMV-seronegative.

This chain joins TRBV28 and TRBJ2-6; D perhaps matches TRBD2 (6 bases). The CDR3 has 13 amino acids. V was shortened by 11 bases and J by 0 bases, with 8 bases between the two germline ends. Per germline, CDR1 MDHEN and CDR2 SYDVKM. For the CDR3, the DNA is TGTGCCTCCGGGGGCTCTGGGGCCAACGTCCTGACTTTC. It is translated as CASGGSGANVLTF.

The chain links TRBV15 to TRBJ2-7; D perhaps matches TRBD1 (6 bases). V was clipped by 2 bases and J by 2 bases, with 13 bases between them. The CDR3 loop spans 15 amino acids. From germline, CDR1 is LNHNV and CDR2 YYDKDF (reference sequence). The CDR3 here is CATSRKPTGTYEQYF. DNA for the CDR3: TGTGCCACCAGCAGAAAGCCTACAGGGACCTACGAGCAGTACTTC.